This T cell receptor (beta chain) was observed in a study of blood T cell repertoires in COVID-19. In its sample, this clone was seen a few times. The V gene end was trimmed by 6 bases and the J gene end by 2 bases; junction bases not matched to a gene: 6. Germline V lookup: CDR1 MRHNA, CDR2 SNTAGT. The CDR3 covers 14 residues. The method was immunoSEQ multiplex PCR; TCRdb's version includes in-frame clones alone and lacks a portion of them. The sample comprises 370,000 or so clones, about 87% of which are singletons, and under 1.5% rests with the top ten. The sequence was obtained from a young man who had recovered from COVID-19. The sample was PBMCs or T cells enriched from blood (not recorded which). This chain links TRBV6-4 with TRBJ1-1; 7 nucleotides agree with TRBD1. In nucleotides, the CDR3 is TGTGCCAGCAGGAGGAGAGGGGGCAACACTGAAGCTTTCTTT. Translation: CASRRRGGNTEAFF.